These 21 T cell receptor beta chains originate from one sample sequenced in a study of blood T cell repertoires in COVID-19. Profiled with immunoSEQ multiplex PCR; TCRdb holds only in-frame clones, not every one. This table has under 200,000 clones, approximately 74% appearing once. Sequenced input: peripheral blood. Receptors were obtained from a woman aged 80 or over with acute or convalescent COVID-19.

This rearrangement joins TRBV6-5 to TRBJ2-3; the D gene is possibly TRBD1 (6 bases). V lost 7 bases and J 0 bases, leaving 14 bases between the germline ends. This CDR3 has 15 amino acids. In germline, CDR1 is MNHEY, CDR2 SVGAGI. CDR3 in DNA: TGTGCCAGCACACCGGGACACTATAGCACAGATACGCAGTATTTT. Amino acids: CASTPGHYSTDTQYF.

This clone occurred a few times. V and J are TRBV5-1 and TRBJ2-2; TRBD1 agrees at 7 bases. CDR1 is SGHRS and CDR2 is YFSETQ in the germline V gene. V was clipped by 5 bases and J by 8 bases; unmatched bases: 12. The CDR3 is 15 amino acids. CDR3 loop: CASSSGTAIGGELFF. CDR3 DNA: TGCGCCAGCAGTTCCGGGACAGCAATCGGGGGGGAGCTGTTTTTT.

The chain has TRBV28 and TRBJ2-2; 7 positions match TRBD2. Germline-derived CDR1 and CDR2 are MDHEN and SYDVKM. The trim removed 3 bases at V and 1 base at J, leaving 2 bases unmatched. The CDR3 length is 15 residues. CDR3 loop: CASSFGTMNTGELFF. In DNA, the CDR3 is TGTGCCAGCAGTTTCGGGACTATGAACACCGGGGAGCTGTTTTTT.

This clone was observed a few times. The chain uses TRBV7-2 and TRBJ2-7; 11 nucleotides align to TRBD1. The CDR3 length is 15 residues. With 4 bases clipped from V and 4 bases from J, the junction kept 6 bases outside the gene matches. CDR1 is SGHTA and CDR2 is FQGNSA in the germline V gene. For the CDR3, the DNA is TGTGCCAGCAGCTCCCGGACAGGGGGCGCATACGAGCAGTACTTC. This codes for CASSSRTGGAYEQYF. The full variable domain, with the rest looked up from reference TRBV7-2 and TRBJ2-7, is GAGVSQSPSNKVTEKGKDVELRCDPISGHTALYWYRQSLGQGLEFLIYFQGNSAPDKSGLPSDRFSAERTGGSVSTLTIQRTQQEDSAVYLCASSSRTGGAYEQYFGPGTRLTVT.

The rearrangement joins TRBV11-2 to TRBJ2-7; 7 bases align to TRBD1. Germline CDR1 is SGHAT and CDR2 is FQNNGV. V dropped 6 bases and J dropped 6; count of bases not matched to a gene: 8. The CDR3 runs to 13 residues. The CDR3: CASRSTGDPEQYF. CDR3 nucleotides: TGTGCCAGCAGGTCCACAGGGGACCCCGAGCAGTACTTC.

DNA of the CDR3: TGTGCCAGCAGCCAAGATATCCCATCAGGGGTCTATAATTCACCCCTCCACTTT. Amino acids: CASSQDIPSGVYNSPLHF. This chain joins TRBV4-2 and TRBJ1-6, with D possibly TRBD1 on 6 matching bases. Trimming left V 0 bases short and J 3 bases short, with 15 bases between. The CDR3 spans 18 residues. Germline CDR1 LGHNA, CDR2 YNFKEQ.

In this sample, this clone turned up a few times. This chain's CDR3 is CASSRLAGGYEQFF. The CDR3 DNA reads TGTGCCAGCAGTAGGCTAGCGGGAGGCTATGAGCAGTTCTTC. The rearrangement uses TRBV27 and TRBJ2-1, with 11 bases lining up with TRBD2. Germline assignment: CDR1 MNHEY and CDR2 SMNVEV (reference sequence). The CDR3 sequence is 14 residues long. The ends lost 5 bases at V and 8 bases at J; junction bases unmatched: 5.

In its sample, this clone was seen once. The chain links TRBV28 to TRBJ2-4; 9 bases agree with TRBD2. There are 19 residues in the CDR3. V trimming: 5 bases; J trimming: 0 bases; junction bases outside the gene matches: 14. Germline assignment: CDR1 MDHEN and CDR2 SYDVKM. CDR3 in amino acids: CASSGQSGGGRGAKNIQYF. The CDR3 nucleotides read TGTGCCAGCAGTGGTCAGTCGGGCGGCGGGAGGGGAGCCAAAAACATTCAGTACTTC.

DNA of the CDR3: TGTGCCAGCAGCTTAACAGCTTCCTACGAGCAGTACTTC. Amino acid sequence: CASSLTASYEQYF. This chain uses TRBV7-9 with TRBJ2-7; the D is unclear. Germline-derived CDR1 and CDR2 are SEHNR and FQNEAQ (reference sequence). V was cut by 2 bases and J by 1 base, with 6 bases left in between. The CDR3 extends over 13 amino acids.

The sample holds a few counts of this clone. The chain combines TRBV7-8 with TRBJ2-2; 7 bases line up with TRBD1. CDR1 is SGHVS and CDR2 is FQNEAQ in the germline V gene. With 5 bases clipped from V and 6 bases from J, the junction kept 12 bases outside the gene matches. The length of the CDR3 is 16 residues. The CDR3 bases are TGTGCCAGCAGCAGCAGGGGGTATATGTATCCCGGGGAGCTGTTTTTT. Protein: CASSSRGYMYPGELFF. The variable domain in full, completed from reference TRBV7-8 and TRBJ2-2, reads GAGVSQSPRYKVAKRGQDVALRCDPISGHVSLFWYQQALGQGPEFLTYFQNEAQLDKSGLPSDRFFAERPEGSVSTLKIQRTQQEDSAVYLCASSSRGYMYPGELFFGEGSRLTVL.

The chain is built from TRBV5-1 and TRBJ2-7; D gene uncertain. Trimming left V 3 bases short and J 1 base short, with 11 bases between. This CDR3 comprises 14 residues. The germline gives CDR1 SGHRS, CDR2 YFSETQ. In DNA, the CDR3 is TGCGCCAGCAGCTCCCAAGACTCTTCCTACGAGCAGTACTTC. Protein: CASSSQDSSYEQYF.

This rearrangement joins TRBV11-3 to TRBJ2-1, with a possible D match to TRBD2 (5 bases). The CDR3 length is 12 residues. V was clipped by 6 bases and J by 6 bases, with 9 bases between them. The germline CDR1 and CDR2 sequences are SGHNT and YENEEA. CDR3 nucleotides: TGTGCCAGCAGTCTCAGCGGCAATGAGCAGTTCTTC. Encoded protein: CASSLSGNEQFF.

The chain combines TRBV5-1 with TRBJ2-2; D call uncertain. V was clipped by 2 bases and J by 7 bases, with 9 bases between them. Germline V gene lookup returns CDR1 SGHRS and CDR2 YFSETQ. There are 13 residues in the CDR3. The CDR3 spells CASSFNDFGELFF. DNA of the CDR3: TGCGCCAGCAGCTTTAACGACTTCGGGGAGCTGTTTTTT. The full variable domain, rest sourced from reference TRBV5-1 and TRBJ2-2, is KAGVTQTPRYLIKTRGQQVTLSCSPISGHRSVSWYQQTPGQGLQFLFEYFSETQRNKGNFPGRFSGRQFSNSRSEMNVSTLELGDSALYLCASSFNDFGELFFGEGSRLTVL.

This chain joins TRBV28 and TRBJ2-7, with 7 nucleotides matching TRBD2. CDR1 is MDHEN and CDR2 is SYDVKM in the germline V gene. The junction had 6 bases not matched to a gene; V was cut back by 2 bases and J by 5 bases. CDR3 size: 14 residues. CDR3 bases: TGTGCCAGCAGTTTAGGCGGGAGCAGCGACGAGCAGTACTTC. This codes for CASSLGGSSDEQYF.

This chain connects TRBV3-1 (or the pseudogene TRBV3-2) to TRBJ1-1; D call uncertain. This CDR3 comprises 14 residues. Germline CDR1 reads LGHDT; CDR2 reads YNNKEL (reference sequence). Trimming removed 1 base from V and 1 base from J, with 7 bases in between. DNA of the CDR3: TGTGCCAGCAGCCAAGGATACGGGAACACTGAAGCTTTCTTT. Amino acids: CASSQGYGNTEAFF.

The rearrangement links TRBV5-1 to TRBJ2-7, with 9 bases identical to TRBD2. The germline gives CDR1 SGHRS, CDR2 YFSETQ. The CDR3 runs to 16 residues. Trimming cost V 0 bases and J 0 bases; bases outside gene matches: 4. Here the CDR3 DNA reads TGCGCCAGCAGCTTGGATCCTAGCGGGGTCTCCTACGAGCAGTACTTC. Protein product: CASSLDPSGVSYEQYF.

The gene calls are TRBV27 and TRBJ2-7, with 14 bases aligning to TRBD2. The CDR3 totals 19 residues. Germline CDR1 is MNHEY and CDR2 is SMNVEV (reference sequence). Trimming at V came to 7 bases and at J to 0 bases, leaving 14 bases not matched to a gene. The CDR3 spells CASIATRTSGRPSSYEQYF. The CDR3 coding sequence is TGTGCCAGCATCGCCACCAGGACTAGCGGGAGGCCCAGCTCCTACGAGCAGTACTTC.

The V call is TRBV5-6, the J call TRBJ2-7; 9 nucleotides line up with TRBD1. The V gene's germline CDR1 is SGHDT and CDR2 YYEEEE. CDR3 length equals 17 residues. V lost 0 bases, J lost 9 bases, and 16 bases stayed unmatched. Here the CDR3 reads CASSLVSPGTGPFGQYF. The CDR3 bases are TGTGCCAGCAGCTTGGTTAGTCCGGGGACAGGGCCCTTTGGGCAGTACTTC.

V gene TRBV19 combines with J gene TRBJ1-4; TRBD1 matches at 9 bases. This CDR3 spans 14 amino acids. J gave up 2 bases and V 5 bases, and 0 bases lay outside the gene matches. Germline V CDR1 and CDR2: LNHDA, SQIVND (reference sequence). The CDR3 reads CASSDRGTNEKLFF. In DNA, the CDR3 is TGTGCCAGTAGTGACAGGGGGACTAATGAAAAACTGTTTTTT.

The V call is TRBV19, the J call TRBJ1-2; 8 bases match TRBD1. From germline, CDR1 is LNHDA and CDR2 SQIVND (reference sequence). The V gene end was trimmed by 3 bases and the J gene end by 6 bases; junction bases not matched to a gene: 15. The CDR3 is made up of 17 amino acids. CDR3 protein: CASSINRLRTGTNGYTF. CDR3 DNA sequence: TGTGCCAGTAGTATCAACCGACTTAGGACAGGGACGAATGGCTACACCTTC.

The V and J genes are TRBV4-3 and TRBJ2-5; D possibly corresponds to TRBD2 (6 bases). Germline V gives CDR1 LGHNA, CDR2 YSLEER. The CDR3 is made up of 15 amino acids. Trimming removed 3 bases from V and 5 bases from J, with 16 bases in between. CDR3 nucleotide sequence: TGCGCCAGCAGCCACGGGAGCATGGAAGTGGAGACCCAGTACTTC. Translated: CASSHGSMEVETQYF.